Listed below are T cell receptor beta chains from one sample, sequenced in a study of response to subunit inactivated influenza vaccine. In TCRdb, the RT-PCR reads were re-called with MiXCR into one record per CDR3 protein. The sample has hundreds of thousands of distinct CDR3 sequences; about 10% are singletons. This sample comprised PBMCs from blood, obtained on the day of vaccination. The receptors here all came from a man between 50 and 59 years old who received an inactivated influenza vaccine. CDR3s include the opening cysteine and the closing phenylalanine or tryptophan. The D gene is left open where the match is weak. A clone size is listed for some rows: how often the clone was seen (once, few, many), or a class if it is expanded.

v_gene: TRBV4-2
abundance: .
d_gene: TRBD1
j_gene: TRBJ2-4
CDR3nt: TGTGCCAGCAGCCAAGAAGGGACAGTAGCCAAAAACATTCAGTACTTC
CDR3aa: CASSQEGTVAKNIQYF

v_gene: TRBV12-3/TRBV12-4
abundance: .
d_gene: TRBD2
j_gene: TRBJ2-1
CDR3nt: TGTGCCAGCACCCCTTCAAGGGAGGGGATGGTCTTC
CDR3aa: CASTPSREGMVF

v_gene: TRBV6-5
abundance: few
d_gene: .
j_gene: TRBJ2-3
CDR3nt: TGTGCCAGCAGTTACTCAGCAGGGGTGTCAGATACGCAGTATTTT
CDR3aa: CASSYSAGVSDTQYF

v_gene: TRBV7-9
abundance: few
d_gene: TRBD1
j_gene: TRBJ2-3
CDR3nt: TGTGCCAGCAGTACCGACAGGGGGCTAAAAGATACGCAGTATTTT
CDR3aa: CASSTDRGLKDTQYF

v_gene: TRBV7-2
abundance: many
d_gene: .
j_gene: TRBJ2-3
CDR3nt: TGTGCCAGCAGCCTCGGGCCATACACAGATACGCAGTATTTT
CDR3aa: CASSLGPYTDTQYF

v_gene: TRBV12-3/TRBV12-4
abundance: .
d_gene: TRBD1
j_gene: TRBJ2-7
CDR3nt: TGTGCCAGCCGTCCGGGGACAGGGGCTCTCTCAGCCTTTTACGAGCAGTACTTC
CDR3aa: CASRPGTGALSAFYEQYF

v_gene: TRBV25-1
abundance: .
d_gene: .
j_gene: TRBJ1-2
CDR3nt: TGTGCCAGCAGTGAACAGGCCTATGGCTACACCTTC
CDR3aa: CASSEQAYGYTF

v_gene: TRBV12-3/TRBV12-4
abundance: .
d_gene: TRBD2
j_gene: TRBJ2-7
CDR3nt: TGTGCCAGCAGTTTAGCTTGGGGGGGGGCCTACGAGCAGTACTTC
CDR3aa: CASSLAWGGAYEQYF

v_gene: TRBV6-1
abundance: few
d_gene: TRBD1
j_gene: TRBJ1-5
CDR3nt: TGTGCCAGCAGTAGGCAGGGGGGTCAGCCCCAGCATTTT
CDR3aa: CASSRQGGQPQHF

v_gene: TRBV7-2
abundance: once
d_gene: .
j_gene: TRBJ2-2
CDR3nt: TGTGCCAGCAGCTTAGCGGCAGGGCCCACCGGGGAGCTGTTTTTT
CDR3aa: CASSLAAGPTGELFF

v_gene: TRBV20-1
abundance: many
d_gene: TRBD2
j_gene: TRBJ2-3
CDR3nt: TGCAGTGCCCGGGAGGGCGGGGGAACTAGCACAGATACGCAGTATTTT
CDR3aa: CSAREGGGTSTDTQYF

v_gene: TRBV5-1
abundance: .
d_gene: .
j_gene: TRBJ1-2
CDR3nt: TGCGCCAGCAGCTTACCGGACTACATAATCGGCTACACCTTC
CDR3aa: CASSLPDYIIGYTF

v_gene: TRBV7-2
abundance: many
d_gene: .
j_gene: TRBJ1-5
CDR3nt: TGTGCCAGCAGTGAGCGGTTGAATCAGCCCCAGCATTTT
CDR3aa: CASSERLNQPQHF

v_gene: TRBV6-1
abundance: .
d_gene: TRBD2
j_gene: TRBJ2-3
CDR3nt: TGTGCCAGCAGGACCCTACTAGCGGGACCAGATACGCAGTATTTT
CDR3aa: CASRTLLAGPDTQYF

v_gene: TRBV20-1
abundance: .
d_gene: .
j_gene: TRBJ1-5
CDR3nt: TGCAGTGCTAGACCCGGGGGCAATCAGCCCCAGCATTTT
CDR3aa: CSARPGGNQPQHF

v_gene: TRBV5-1
abundance: .
d_gene: TRBD2
j_gene: TRBJ2-5
CDR3nt: TGCGCCAGCAGCTTCTTGGCGGGGGGCTCCTATAAACAAGAGACCCAGTACTTC
CDR3aa: CASSFLAGGSYKQETQYF

v_gene: TRBV24-1
abundance: .
d_gene: .
j_gene: TRBJ2-7
CDR3nt: TGTGCCACCAGTGATGGGCCAGCCTACTCCTACGAGCAGTACTTC
CDR3aa: CATSDGPAYSYEQYF

v_gene: TRBV7-9
abundance: few
d_gene: TRBD1
j_gene: TRBJ2-7
CDR3nt: TGTGCCAGCAGCATTGGCGGTTCGACAGGGAAGTACTTC
CDR3aa: CASSIGGSTGKYF

v_gene: TRBV6-5
abundance: .
d_gene: TRBD1
j_gene: TRBJ1-2
CDR3nt: TGTGCCAGCAGTTACGGGACAGCGGCTAACTATGGCTACACCTTC
CDR3aa: CASSYGTAANYGYTF